This T cell receptor (beta chain) was documented in a study of CD8 T cells in Susac syndrome. Study conclusions and caveats: The number of individuals included in the study's TCR sequencing and HLA analysis was acknowledged as relatively small.

Random hexamers were used to reverse transcribe about 0.5 to 1 ug of RNA. The CDR3 of TCR beta was amplified by immunoSEQ multiplex PCR across 54 Vbeta and 13 Jbeta. TCRdb reprocessed the immunoSEQ multiplex PCR reads with MiXCR, giving one entry per CDR3 protein. The data contain some 260,000 distinct CDR3 sequences, 80% to 90% of them seen just once; the ten biggest clones take up around 0.11%. V lost 6 bases to trimming and J lost 6 bases, with 27 bases between them. Germline CDR1 and CDR2: SGHVS and FQNEAQ. The CDR3 covers 17 residues. A remark on this clonotype: The antigen remains undetermined.

The sequence came from a human donor with multiple sclerosis. This chain connects TRBV7-8 to TRBJ2-7, with D tentatively TRBD1 or TRBD2 (5 bases each). Sequencing was carried out using CD8+ T cells from PBMCs. The CDR3 nucleotides read TGTGCCAGCAGTTTCCCGGGGCAGGGCGTGGGTCCGATCGAGCAGTACTTC. This encodes CASSFPGQGVGPIEQYF.